This TCR beta chain comes out of a study of blood T cell repertoires in COVID-19. About the research overall: The origin of the acute and convalescent COVID-19 samples was the United States, Italy and Spain. The analysed material was cDNA or gDNA that came from T cells, B-cell-depleted T cells, or PBMCs.

Seattle patient enrollment occurred during active infection, with longitudinal follow-up thereafter. With 6 bases removed from V and 3 bases from J, the gap between germline ends came to 14 bases. CDR1 is KGHSH, CDR2 LQKENI, per germline. CDR3 length: 14 amino acids. As processed by the authors: Estimation of nucleated cell counts was performed using reference gene primer amplification. TCRdb's table, derived via immunoSEQ multiplex PCR, lists solely in-frame clones and lacks some. Clonal size and the V and J genes are those of that table, whereas D and trimming came from the DNA. The sample lists over 90,000 clones; about four fifths were seen once.

Source material: peripheral blood. The sequence was collected from an older man with COVID-19, enrolled during active disease. The chain combines TRBV18 with TRBJ1-2; D remains unclear. CDR3 DNA: TGTGCCAGCTCCCAGGCAGAAGACCACTATGGCTACACCTTC. It yields the protein CASSQAEDHYGYTF.